This is a list of T cell receptor beta chains from one sample in a study of early T cells in non-severe SARS-CoV-2 infection. TCRdb reprocessed the 5' RACE reads with MiXCR, giving one entry per CDR3 protein. The sample shows tens of thousands of distinct CDR3 sequences, over 9% of them seen only once. Sequencing used whole blood. The receptors come from an adult who was a healthcare worker with PCR-confirmed SARS-CoV-2 infection or an uninfected control (not recorded which). CDR3s include the opening cysteine and the closing phenylalanine or tryptophan. The order of the fields is J gene, V gene, clone size, D gene, CDR3 DNA, CDR3 protein. D genes are given only for firm matches. Not every row has a clone size; where given, it reads once, few, many or a size class.

TRBJ2-3	TRBV7-9	NA	TRBD1	TGTGCCAGCAGCCGGAGACAGGGCTTGGAAGATACGCAGTATTTT	CASSRRQGLEDTQYF
TRBJ2-5	TRBV5-4	NA	NA	TGTGCCAGCAGCTGGGGTGGGGAAGAGACCCAGTACTTC	CASSWGGEETQYF
TRBJ2-7	TRBV5-1	many	NA	TGCGCCAGCAGCTCCGGCGGGGGCCTCTCCTACGAGCAGTACTTC	CASSSGGGLSYEQYF
TRBJ2-5	TRBV27	NA	NA	TGTGCCAGCAGCTGGGGGGGCAGAGAGACCCAGTACTTC	CASSWGGRETQYF
TRBJ1-3	TRBV27	few	NA	TGTGCCAGCAGTTTAACACTTGGAAACACCATATATTTT	CASSLTLGNTIYF
TRBJ2-5	TRBV29-1	few	TRBD2	TGCAGCGCCCGGGGGGGCCGGGAGACCCAGTACTTC	CSARGGRETQYF
TRBJ1-4	TRBV20-1	NA	TRBD1	TGCAGTGCTAGTATTTCAGGGGGTAGTGAAAAACTGTTTTTT	CSASISGGSEKLFF
TRBJ2-7	TRBV7-2	NA	NA	TGTGCCAGCAACCCCCGTGGCTGGGGGGCCGAGCAGTACTTC	CASNPRGWGAEQYF
TRBJ2-7	TRBV7-6	NA	TRBD1	TGTGCCAGCAGCTTAGAAGTCAGGGGGCGCTACGAGCAGTACTTC	CASSLEVRGRYEQYF
TRBJ2-5	TRBV6-2/TRBV6-3	NA	NA	TGTGCCAGCGAGAATGGGGGGTCTAAAGAGACCCAGTACTTC	CASENGGSKETQYF
TRBJ2-4	TRBV9	many	NA	TGTGCCAGCAGCCCCCGGCAGGGGAGCATTCAGTACTTC	CASSPRQGSIQYF
TRBJ1-1	TRBV7-9	NA	NA	TGTGCCAGCAGCAGAGGCGGGGGGAGAGTCACCGAAGCTTTCTTT	CASSRGGGRVTEAFF
TRBJ2-2	TRBV3-1	NA	TRBD1	TGTGCCAGCAGCCCGTTGACAGGGTCCGGGGAGCTGTTTTTT	CASSPLTGSGELFF
TRBJ1-5	TRBV12-3/TRBV12-4	many	NA	TGTGCCAGCAGTTTTGGGCCTGGGGATTCTCAGCCCCAGCATTTT	CASSFGPGDSQPQHF